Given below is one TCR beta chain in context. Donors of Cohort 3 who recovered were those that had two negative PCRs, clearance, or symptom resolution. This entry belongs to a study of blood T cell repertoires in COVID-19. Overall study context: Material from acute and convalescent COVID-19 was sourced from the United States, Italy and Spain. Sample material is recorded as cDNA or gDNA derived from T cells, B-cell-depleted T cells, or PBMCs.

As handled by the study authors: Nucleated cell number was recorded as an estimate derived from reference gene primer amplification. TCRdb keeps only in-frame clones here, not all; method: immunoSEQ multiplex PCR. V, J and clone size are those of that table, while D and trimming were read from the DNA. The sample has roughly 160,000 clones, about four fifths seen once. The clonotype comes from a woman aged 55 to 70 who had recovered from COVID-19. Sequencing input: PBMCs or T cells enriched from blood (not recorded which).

The CDR3 sequence: CASSDPLGGGNYEQYF. CDR3 bases: TGTGCCAGCAGCGACCCACTCGGCGGGGGAAACTACGAGCAGTACTTC. The chain couples TRBV3-1 (or the pseudogene TRBV3-2) to TRBJ2-7; 7 bases map to TRBD2. Germline CDR1 LGHDT, CDR2 YNNKEL (reference sequence). The CDR3 is made up of 16 amino acids. Trimming took 5 bases from V and 3 from J; bases not matched to a gene: 13.